This T cell receptor beta chain was profiled in a study of T cells in Graves' hyperthyroidism and ophthalmopathy. Uncontrolled infections, other autoimmune diseases, pregnancy or lactation led to exclusion of patients. Authors of the study amplified TCR beta CDR3 regions from RNA transcripts. HTBI primers were the set used in a first-round RT-PCR of the TCR CDR3. TCRdb re-derived calls from the multiplex PCR reads in MiXCR, one entry per CDR3 protein. The sample contains about 270,000 distinct CDR3 sequences, roughly 20% of which appear only once. This clonotype showed up many times. Its antigen is currently unknown. The CDR3 has 14 residues. The V gene end was trimmed by 2 bases and the J gene end by 7 bases; junction bases not matched to a gene: 4. Study-wide results and limits: Blood also contained most expanded thyroid clonotypes above 0.001. Separation of ophthalmopathy from stable hyperthyroidism was achieved by a 13 V-J model.

The rearrangement uses TRBV12-3 or TRBV12-4 and TRBJ2-7; 11 bases match TRBD2. The TCR comes from a man under 40 with Graves' ophthalmopathy. The specimen sequenced was blood. CDR3 protein: CASSLTSGSEEQYF. For the CDR3, the DNA is TGTGCCAGCAGTTTAACTAGCGGGAGTGAGGAGCAGTACTTC.